These 27 T cell receptor beta chains originate from one sample sequenced in a study of blood T cell repertoires in COVID-19. The protocol was immunoSEQ multiplex PCR, while the TCRdb copy is restricted to in-frame clones and leaves out a portion. This repertoire shows fewer than 40,000 clones, about 90% found once; its top ten account for more than 13%. The specimen was peripheral blood. These receptors originate from a man in his sixties with active COVID-19.

This rearrangement joins TRBV28 to TRBJ1-1; D gene ambiguous. Germline V gene data show CDR1 as MDHEN and CDR2 as SYDVKM. V gave up 6 bases and J gave up 0 bases, with 8 bases separating them. This CDR3 has 13 amino acids. CDR3 in amino acids: CASRITLNTEAFF. In DNA form, the CDR3 reads TGTGCCAGCAGGATTACTTTGAACACTGAAGCTTTCTTT.

The chain couples TRBV11-2 to TRBJ2-2, with 7 nucleotides matching TRBD2. The CDR3 loop spans 15 amino acids. Germline CDR1 is SGHAT and CDR2 is FQNNGV. V shed 0 bases and J 7 bases; nucleotides not matched to a gene: 5. The CDR3 reads CASSLDGTTYGELFF. CDR3 coding DNA: TGTGCCAGCAGCTTAGATGGGACTACCTACGGGGAGCTGTTTTTT.

CDR3 protein: CASSDPSSGANVLTF. The CDR3 nucleotides read TGTGCCAGCAGTGATCCCAGCTCTGGGGCCAACGTCCTGACTTTC. The rearrangement joins TRBV25-1 to TRBJ2-6; D is unclear. Germline-derived CDR1 and CDR2 are MGHDK and SYGVNS. The CDR3 spans 15 residues. The ends were cut back, 3 bases at V and 0 bases at J, with 6 bases in the middle.

V gene TRBV6-5 combines with J gene TRBJ1-6; tentatively, D is TRBD1 (5 bases). The V end lost 8 bases, the J end lost 8 bases, and 13 bases lay between the germline ends. The germline gives CDR1 MNHEY, CDR2 SVGAGI. The CDR3 spans 13 residues. Here the CDR3 reads CASSGGRYSPLHF. The CDR3 coding sequence is TGTGCCAGCTCCGGGGGTCGTTATTCACCCCTCCACTTT.

The J gene is TRBJ2-5, the V gene TRBV9; 10 bases agree with TRBD2. V lost 3 bases and J lost 5; bases outside the gene matches: 10. Germline assignment: CDR1 SGDLS and CDR2 YYNGEE. The CDR3 is 16 residues long. The CDR3 nucleotides are TGTGCCAGCAGCGCGGGGACTAGCGCGCTGGGGGAGACCCAGTACTTC. Its translation is CASSAGTSALGETQYF.

V gene TRBV3-1 (or the pseudogene TRBV3-2) combines with J gene TRBJ1-2; D is uncertain. Germline lookup yields CDR1 LGHDT and CDR2 YNNKEL (reference sequence). This CDR3 spans 14 amino acids. Trimming left V 6 bases short and J 5 bases short, with 16 bases between. CDR3 coding DNA: TGTGCCAGCAGGGCGCGGGCGGTAGAGTATGGCTACACCTTC. Its translation: CASRARAVEYGYTF.

The V gene is TRBV10-3, the J gene TRBJ1-5; D is ambiguous. With 0 bases removed from V and 3 bases from J, the gap between germline ends came to 9 bases. The CDR3 totals 15 residues. The V gene's germline CDR1 is ENHRY and CDR2 SYGVKD. CDR3 DNA: TGTGCCATCAGTGAGTCGGGCCAGCTCAATCAGCCCCAGCATTTT. Its protein product is CAISESGQLNQPQHF.

The chain has TRBV28 and TRBJ1-3; unclear D gene. V lost 6 bases, J lost 1 base, and 13 bases lay in between. The germline V gene has CDR1 MDHEN and CDR2 SYDVKM. This CDR3 has 15 amino acids. The CDR3 is CASRDAGFSGNTIYF. CDR3 coding DNA: TGTGCCAGCAGAGACGCGGGGTTTTCTGGAAACACCATATATTTT.

This clone is a singleton in its sample. The chain couples TRBV27 to TRBJ2-3; 7 nucleotides match TRBD2. The germline gives CDR1 MNHEY, CDR2 SMNVEV (reference sequence). This CDR3 is 15 amino acids long. Losses at the gene ends were 2 bases for V and 2 bases for J; bases not matched to a gene: 4. CDR3: CASSLGLGFTDTQYF. CDR3 in DNA: TGTGCCAGCAGTTTAGGACTAGGGTTCACAGATACGCAGTATTTT.

The chain recombines TRBV5-1 with TRBJ1-2; D remains ambiguous. The CDR3 consists of 13 residues. The germline CDR1 and CDR2 sequences are SGHRS and YFSETQ. Trimming pared 4 bases from V and 8 bases from J, leaving 15 bases between. This CDR3 is CASSPDGSWGYTF. The CDR3, as DNA: TGCGCCAGCAGCCCCGACGGGTCTTGGGGCTACACCTTC.

The chain employs TRBV5-4 and TRBJ1-1; 7 nucleotides line up with TRBD1. There are 13 residues in the CDR3. The ends lost 4 bases at V and 4 bases at J; junction bases unmatched: 4. Looked up from germline, CDR1 is SGHNT and CDR2 is YYREEE (reference sequence). The CDR3 protein is CASSRGQSTEAFF. Here the CDR3 DNA reads TGTGCCAGCAGCCGGGGACAGTCCACTGAAGCTTTCTTT. Together with reference TRBV5-4 and TRBJ1-1, the CDR3 gives the full variable domain: ETGVTQSPTHLIKTRGQQVTLRCSSQSGHNTVSWYQQALGQGPQFIFQYYREEENGRGNFPPRFSGLQFPNYSSELNVNALELDDSALYLCASSRGQSTEAFFGQGTRLTVV.

V usage is TRBV4-2 and J usage is TRBJ2-7; 10 nucleotides agree with TRBD2. After removal of 2 bases from V and 4 bases from J, the junction contained 8 bases not matched to a gene. This CDR3 spans 16 amino acids. The germline CDR1 and CDR2 sequences are LGHNA and YNFKEQ. CDR3: CASSQPKAGGPYEQYF. The DNA of the CDR3 is TGTGCCAGCAGCCAACCAAAAGCGGGAGGGCCGTACGAGCAGTACTTC.

V is TRBV23-1 and J is TRBJ1-2; 12 bases align to TRBD1. TRBV23-1 is known as an ORF, though its function is uncertain. This CDR3 has 18 residues. Germline trimming cut 5 bases from V and 4 bases from J; bases unmatched to any gene: 14. The CDR3 nucleotides are TGCGCCAGCAGTACACCCGGGACAGGGGGCCGAGGGAGCTATGGCTACACCTTC. Translated: CASSTPGTGGRGSYGYTF.

The chain links TRBV10-1 to TRBJ2-3; 10 nucleotides line up with TRBD2. J was trimmed by 3 bases and V by 5 bases; bases with no gene match: 5. The CDR3 has 15 residues. CDR1 and CDR2 from the germline V gene are WNHNN and SYGVQD (reference sequence). The CDR3 is CASSPSGSKTDTQYF. The DNA of the CDR3 is TGCGCCAGCAGTCCTAGCGGGAGTAAGACAGATACGCAGTATTTT.

The rearrangement uses TRBV7-9 and TRBJ2-1; 12 nucleotides agree with TRBD2. The CDR3 is 16 amino acids. From germline, CDR1 is SEHNR and CDR2 FQNEAQ (reference sequence). After removal of 1 base from V and 6 bases from J, the junction contained 4 bases not matched to a gene. As DNA, the CDR3 is TGTGCCAGCAGCTTAGGTACTAGCGGGAGGCTCAATGAGCAGTTCTTC. This translates into CASSLGTSGRLNEQFF.

This sequence joins TRBV7-3 and TRBJ2-6, with 7 bases aligning to TRBD1. Germline V gene sequence: CDR1 SGHTA, CDR2 FQGTGA. V shed 5 bases, J shed 4 bases, and the junction held 5 bases outside the gene matches. There are 15 residues in the CDR3. CDR3 in DNA: TGTGCCAGCAGCCCTGACAGGGCCGGGGCCAACGTCCTGACTTTC. Its protein is CASSPDRAGANVLTF.

The chain has TRBV5-1 and TRBJ1-1, with 9 bases matching TRBD1. V lost 4 bases to trimming and J lost 5 bases; unmatched junction nucleotides: 15. The V gene's germline CDR1 is SGHRS and CDR2 YFSETQ. The CDR3 runs to 17 residues. The CDR3 DNA reads TGCGCCAGCAGCCTAGGACAGGGGCTATTCGGAGGAACTGAAGCTTTCTTT. It specifies CASSLGQGLFGGTEAFF.

The chain couples TRBV1 to TRBJ2-7; the tabulated D call, TRBD2, remains unverified against the DNA. TRBV1 is described as a pseudogene. CDR3 length equals 15 residues. CDR3 residues: CTSSHEREDSYEQYF. The CDR3 DNA is TGCACCAGCAGCCACGAGCGGGAGGACTCCTACGAGCAGTACTTC.

The chain is built from TRBV5-1 and TRBJ2-3, with 8 bases aligning to TRBD2. CDR1 and CDR2 (germline): SGHRS, YFSETQ. This CDR3 has 14 residues. V was clipped by 4 bases and J by 4 bases; unmatched bases: 5. The CDR3 DNA is TGCGCCAGCAGCACACAGACTAGCGCAGATACGCAGTATTTT. Translation gives CASSTQTSADTQYF.

The chain combines TRBV7-2 with TRBJ2-3, with 9 bases identical to TRBD2. Germline-derived CDR1 and CDR2 are SGHTA and FQGNSA. The CDR3 is made up of 16 amino acids. Trimming cost V 4 bases and J 5 bases; bases outside gene matches: 10. The chain's CDR3 is CASSSRSGRGEDTQYF. CDR3 nucleotide sequence: TGTGCCAGCAGCTCCCGTAGCGGGAGAGGCGAAGATACGCAGTATTTT. Combining the CDR3 with reference TRBV7-2 and TRBJ2-3 gives the whole variable domain GAGVSQSPSNKVTEKGKDVELRCDPISGHTALYWYRQSLGQGLEFLIYFQGNSAPDKSGLPSDRFSAERTGGSVSTLTIQRTQQEDSAVYLCASSSRSGRGEDTQYFGPGTRLTVL.

This clone was observed a few times. The V gene is TRBV18, the J gene TRBJ2-7; tentatively, D is TRBD1 (5 bases). The CDR3 has 15 residues. V lost 2 bases, J lost 4 bases, and 15 bases lay in between. The germline gives CDR1 KGHSH, CDR2 LQKENI. Written as DNA, the CDR3 is TGTGCCAGCTCACCAGGGGCCGACCTTAATTACGAGCAGTACTTC. Its translation: CASSPGADLNYEQYF.

J is TRBJ2-7 and V is TRBV5-1, with D possibly matching TRBD1 (6 bases). With 0 bases removed from V and 0 bases from J, the gap between germline ends came to 22 bases. The CDR3 consists of 19 residues. CDR1 and CDR2 from the germline V gene are SGHRS and YFSETQ. The CDR3 loop is CASSLVSGQGRFGSYEQYF. The CDR3 DNA reads TGCGCCAGCAGCTTGGTGTCGGGGCAGGGGCGTTTCGGCTCCTACGAGCAGTACTTC.

The CDR3 sequence: CASSLSLRTSGTHNEQFF. The CDR3 region has the DNA TGTGCCAGTAGTCTTAGCCTCCGGACTAGCGGGACCCACAATGAGCAGTTCTTC. V gene TRBV19 combines with J gene TRBJ2-1; TRBD2 aligns across 12 bases. Trimming took 5 bases from V and 5 from J; bases not matched to a gene: 13. Germline values: CDR1 LNHDA, CDR2 SQIVND (reference sequence). The CDR3 sequence is 18 residues long.

This clone was detected once. The rearrangement joins TRBV3-1 (or the pseudogene TRBV3-2) to TRBJ2-4, with 10 nucleotides matching TRBD2. Germline trimming cut 4 bases from V and 0 bases from J; bases unmatched to any gene: 3. The CDR3 is 16 residues long. Per the germline V gene, CDR1 is LGHDT and CDR2 is YNNKEL (reference sequence). The CDR3 nucleotides are TGTGCCAGCAGCCCTTTAGCGGGAGGAGCCAAAAACATTCAGTACTTC. Translated, it gives CASSPLAGGAKNIQYF.

The chain links TRBV6-5 to TRBJ2-7; D is possibly TRBD2 (6 bases). Trimming cost V 2 bases and J 3 bases, with 11 bases left between them. The length of the CDR3 is 14 residues. CDR1 is MNHEY and CDR2 is SVGAGI in the germline V gene. The CDR3 region is CASSYRDSNYEQYF. CDR3 in DNA: TGTGCCAGCAGTTACCGGGACTCCAACTACGAGCAGTACTTC.

The chain uses TRBV7-2 and TRBJ2-7; tentatively, D is TRBD2 (5 bases). V gave up 1 base and J gave up 3 bases, with 7 bases separating them. Germline loops: CDR1 SGHTA, CDR2 FQGNSA. This CDR3 spans 13 amino acids. CDR3 DNA sequence: TGTGCCAGCAGCTTAGGGCGGGTCTACGAGCAGTACTTC. Protein product: CASSLGRVYEQYF.

The chain is built from TRBV5-1 and TRBJ2-7; possibly TRBD1 for D (7 bases). This CDR3 has 14 residues. Per germline, CDR1 SGHRS and CDR2 YFSETQ. Between the trimmed V and J ends, which lost 4 bases and 5 bases, there was a span of 16 bases. This CDR3 reads CASSTYRGGDEQYF. The CDR3 region has the DNA TGCGCCAGCAGCACCTACAGGGGAGGCGACGAGCAGTACTTC.